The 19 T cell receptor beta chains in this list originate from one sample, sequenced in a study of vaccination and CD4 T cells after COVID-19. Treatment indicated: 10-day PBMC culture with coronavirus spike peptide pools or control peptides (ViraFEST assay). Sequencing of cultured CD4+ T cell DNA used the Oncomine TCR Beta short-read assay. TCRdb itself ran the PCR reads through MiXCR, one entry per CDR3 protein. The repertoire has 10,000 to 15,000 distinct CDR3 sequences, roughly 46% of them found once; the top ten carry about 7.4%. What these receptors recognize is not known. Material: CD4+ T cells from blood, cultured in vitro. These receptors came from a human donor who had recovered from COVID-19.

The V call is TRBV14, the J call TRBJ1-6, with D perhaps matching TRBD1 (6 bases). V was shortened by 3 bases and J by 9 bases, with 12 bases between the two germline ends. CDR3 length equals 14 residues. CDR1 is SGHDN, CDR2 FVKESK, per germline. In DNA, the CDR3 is TGTGCCAGCAGCCAGGAGGGGGGAATTTCACCCCTCCACTTT. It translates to CASSQEGGISPLHF.

The CDR3 DNA reads TGTGCCAGCAGTTCAGACAGGGGGAGGAATGAGCAGTTCTTC. Translated: CASSSDRGRNEQFF. The V call is TRBV6-5, the J call TRBJ2-1; 9 bases match TRBD1. CDR1 is MNHEY and CDR2 is SVGAGI in the germline V gene. V dropped 4 bases and J dropped 7; count of bases not matched to a gene: 5. The CDR3 spans 14 residues.

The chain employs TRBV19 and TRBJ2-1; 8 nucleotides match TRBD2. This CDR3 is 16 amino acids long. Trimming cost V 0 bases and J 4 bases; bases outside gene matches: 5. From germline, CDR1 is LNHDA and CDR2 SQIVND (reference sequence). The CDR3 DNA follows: TGTGCCAGTAGTATAGATCTAGCGGGTCCTTACAATGAGCAGTTCTTC. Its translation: CASSIDLAGPYNEQFF.

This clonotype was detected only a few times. As DNA, the CDR3 is TGTGCCAGCAGCCCCTACCTGGAAGGCGCCGGGGAGCTGTTTTTT. Translated: CASSPYLEGAGELFF. The chain joins TRBV7-8 to TRBJ2-2; D not certain. This CDR3 spans 15 amino acids. Germline CDR1 is SGHVS and CDR2 is FQNEAQ. V gave up 5 bases and J gave up 6 bases, with 16 bases separating them.

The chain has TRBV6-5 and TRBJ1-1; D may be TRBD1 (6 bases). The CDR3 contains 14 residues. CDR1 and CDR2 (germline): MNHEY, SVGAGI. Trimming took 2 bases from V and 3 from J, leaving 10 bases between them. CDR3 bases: TGTGCCAGCAGTTACGCAGGGGTGGACACTGAAGCTTTCTTT. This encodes CASSYAGVDTEAFF.

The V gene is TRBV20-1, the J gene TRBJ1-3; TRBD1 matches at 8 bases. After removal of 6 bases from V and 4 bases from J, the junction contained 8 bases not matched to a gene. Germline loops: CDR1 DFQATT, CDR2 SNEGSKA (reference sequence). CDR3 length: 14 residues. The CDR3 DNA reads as TGCAGTGCAAAGCAGGGGGCGCCAGGAAACACCATATATTTT. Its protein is CSAKQGAPGNTIYF.

The CDR3 loop is CSARSGTGMSSYNEQFF. The CDR3, as DNA: TGCAGTGCCCGATCCGGGACAGGGATGAGCTCCTACAATGAGCAGTTCTTC. V gene TRBV20-1 combines with J gene TRBJ2-1; the match to TRBD1 covers 9 bases. The CDR3 extends over 17 amino acids. With V trimmed by 6 bases and J by 0 bases, 12 bases remained unmatched. Germline-derived CDR1 and CDR2 are DFQATT and SNEGSKA (reference sequence).

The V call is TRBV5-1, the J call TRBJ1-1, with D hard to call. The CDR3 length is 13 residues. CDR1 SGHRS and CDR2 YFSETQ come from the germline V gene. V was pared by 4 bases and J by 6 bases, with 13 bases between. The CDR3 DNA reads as TGCGCCAGCAGCCTCGGGAGGGAAGCTGAAGCTTTCTTT. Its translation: CASSLGREAEAFF.

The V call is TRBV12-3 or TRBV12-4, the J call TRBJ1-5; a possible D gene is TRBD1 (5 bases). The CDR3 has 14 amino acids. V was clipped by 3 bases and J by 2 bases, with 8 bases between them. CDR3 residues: CASSFRAGNQPQHF. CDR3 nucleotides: TGTGCCAGCAGTTTCAGGGCTGGCAATCAGCCCCAGCATTTT.

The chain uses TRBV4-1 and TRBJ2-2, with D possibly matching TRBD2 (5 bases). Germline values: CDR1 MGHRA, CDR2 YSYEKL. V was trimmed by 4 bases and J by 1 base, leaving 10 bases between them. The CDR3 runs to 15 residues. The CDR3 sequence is CASSLAGRNTGELFF. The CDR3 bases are TGCGCCAGCAGCCTGGCGGGCCGGAACACCGGGGAGCTGTTTTTT.

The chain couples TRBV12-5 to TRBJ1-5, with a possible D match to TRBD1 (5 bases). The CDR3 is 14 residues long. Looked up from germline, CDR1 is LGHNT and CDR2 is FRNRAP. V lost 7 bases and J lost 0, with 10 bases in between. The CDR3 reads CASAKGVSNQPQHF. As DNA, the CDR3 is TGTGCTAGTGCCAAAGGGGTTAGCAATCAGCCCCAGCATTTT.

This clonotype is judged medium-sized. The CDR3 coding sequence is TGTGCCAGCAGCGTAGGGCCCCTGACAGGGACCCCAGATACGCAGTATTTT. Protein sequence: CASSVGPLTGTPDTQYF. The chain couples TRBV9 to TRBJ2-3; 7 bases agree with TRBD1. CDR1 is SGDLS, CDR2 YYNGEE, per germline. This CDR3 has 17 residues. J was trimmed by 4 bases and V by 0 bases; bases with no gene match: 11.

CDR3 residues: CASSPRGAGGSNEQFF. The CDR3 DNA reads as TGTGCCAGTAGTCCAAGGGGAGCGGGAGGCTCCAATGAGCAGTTCTTC. The chain is built from TRBV19 and TRBJ2-1, with 9 bases identical to TRBD2. Trimming cost V 5 bases and J 6 bases; bases outside gene matches: 11. CDR1 is LNHDA, CDR2 SQIVND, per germline (reference sequence). The CDR3 extends over 16 amino acids.

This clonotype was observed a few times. Written as DNA, the CDR3 is TGTGCCAGCAGCCCAGCAGGGACACCTACTGAAGCTTTCTTT. Amino acids: CASSPAGTPTEAFF. This rearrangement joins TRBV11-2 to TRBJ1-1, with D tentatively TRBD1 (6 bases). Germline values: CDR1 SGHAT, CDR2 FQNNGV. Trimming pared 5 bases from V and 5 bases from J, leaving 15 bases between. This CDR3 region has 14 residues.

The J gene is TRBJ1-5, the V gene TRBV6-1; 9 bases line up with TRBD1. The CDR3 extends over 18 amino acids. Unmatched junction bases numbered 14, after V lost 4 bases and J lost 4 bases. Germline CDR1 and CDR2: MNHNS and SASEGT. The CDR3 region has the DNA TGTGCCAGCAGTGGAGACTTAAGCAAGGACAGGGGTAATCAGCCCCAGCATTTT. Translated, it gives CASSGDLSKDRGNQPQHF.

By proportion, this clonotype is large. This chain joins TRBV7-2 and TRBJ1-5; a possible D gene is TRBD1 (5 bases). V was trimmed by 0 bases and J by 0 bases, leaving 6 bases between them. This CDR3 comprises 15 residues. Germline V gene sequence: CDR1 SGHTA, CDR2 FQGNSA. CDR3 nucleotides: TGTGCCAGCAGCTTAGCGGGGGTTAGCAATCAGCCCCAGCATTTT. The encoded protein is CASSLAGVSNQPQHF.

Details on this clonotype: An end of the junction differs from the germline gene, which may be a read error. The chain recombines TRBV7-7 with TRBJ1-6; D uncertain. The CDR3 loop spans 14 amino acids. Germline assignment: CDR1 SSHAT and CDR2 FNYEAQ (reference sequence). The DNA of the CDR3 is TGTGCTAGCAGCTTAGATGGGCAAAATTCACCCCTCCACTTT. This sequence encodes CASSLDGQNSPLHF.

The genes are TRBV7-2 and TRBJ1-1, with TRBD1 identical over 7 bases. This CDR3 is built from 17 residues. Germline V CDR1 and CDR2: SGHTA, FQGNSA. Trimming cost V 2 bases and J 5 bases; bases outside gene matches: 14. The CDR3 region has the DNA TGTGCCAGCAGCTTAATAGGGGGCGGCTTAGGGTGGACTGAAGCTTTCTTT. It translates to CASSLIGGGLGWTEAFF.

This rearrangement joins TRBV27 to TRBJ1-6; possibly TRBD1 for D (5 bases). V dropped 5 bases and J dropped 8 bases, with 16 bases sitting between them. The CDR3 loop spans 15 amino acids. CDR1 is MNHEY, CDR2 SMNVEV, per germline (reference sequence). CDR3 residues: CASSPRQRTDSPLHF. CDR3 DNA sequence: TGTGCCAGCAGTCCCAGACAGAGAACGGATTCACCCCTCCACTTT.